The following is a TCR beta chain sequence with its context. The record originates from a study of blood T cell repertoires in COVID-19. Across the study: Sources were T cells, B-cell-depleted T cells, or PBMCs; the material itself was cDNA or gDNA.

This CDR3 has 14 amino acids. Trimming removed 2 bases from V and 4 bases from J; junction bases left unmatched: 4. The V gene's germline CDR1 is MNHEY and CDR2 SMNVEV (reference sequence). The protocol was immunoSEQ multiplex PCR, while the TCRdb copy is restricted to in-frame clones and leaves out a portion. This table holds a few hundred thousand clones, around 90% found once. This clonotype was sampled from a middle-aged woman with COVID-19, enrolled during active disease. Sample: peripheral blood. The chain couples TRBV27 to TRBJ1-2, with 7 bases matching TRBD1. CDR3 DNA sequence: TGTGCCAGCAGTTTAACCCGGGACAGCTATGGCTACACCTTC. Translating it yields CASSLTRDSYGYTF.